Following are 24 T cell receptor beta chains from one sample sequenced in a study of early stage breast cancer tumors. Only in-frame clones appear in the TCRdb table, and some are missing; sequencing was by immunoSEQ multiplex PCR. Of about 69,000 clones in the sample, around 80% were seen once. Specimen: blood. These receptors were collected from a person aged 35-49 years with breast cancer.

This clone was counted a few times. This chain connects TRBV7-9 to TRBJ2-3; no firm D call. V lost 2 bases to trimming and J lost 4 bases, with 7 bases between them. The V gene's germline CDR1 is SEHNR and CDR2 FQNEAQ (reference sequence). CDR3 length equals 13 residues. DNA for the CDR3: TGTGCCAGCAGCTTATTAGGGCCAGATACGCAGTATTTT. Translated, it gives CASSLLGPDTQYF.

This clone was observed a handful of times. The chain is built from TRBV4-2 and TRBJ1-3; a weak D match, TRBD1 (5 bases). CDR1 and CDR2 from the germline V gene are LGHNA and YNFKEQ. This CDR3 has 18 amino acids. Trimming removed 4 bases from V and 4 bases from J, with 23 bases in between. CDR3: CASSRATTGQGSGNTIYF. As DNA, the CDR3 is TGTGCCAGCAGCCGGGCCACGACCGGGCAGGGATCCGGAAACACCATATATTTT.

The J gene is TRBJ2-7, the V gene TRBV28, with D possibly TRBD2 on 5 matching bases. CDR1 and CDR2 from the germline V gene are MDHEN and SYDVKM. The CDR3 is made up of 15 amino acids. The V gene lost 5 bases and the J gene lost 0 bases, with 14 bases spanning the gap. The CDR3 here is CASSLPRDHSYEQYF. CDR3 bases: TGTGCCAGCAGTCTTCCCCGGGATCACTCCTACGAGCAGTACTTC.

This clone has more than one count but fewer than ten. The gene calls are TRBV27 and TRBJ2-7; 11 bases line up with TRBD1. The V gene end was trimmed by 8 bases and the J gene end by 6 bases; junction bases not matched to a gene: 3. The V gene's germline CDR1 is MNHEY and CDR2 SMNVEV (reference sequence). CDR3 length equals 12 residues. This chain's CDR3 is CASGTGGREQYF. The CDR3 DNA follows: TGTGCCAGCGGGACAGGGGGTCGCGAGCAGTACTTC.

The chain joins TRBV7-8 to TRBJ2-2; possible D gene TRBD2, 6 bases. The germline gives CDR1 SGHVS, CDR2 FQNEAQ. Trimming shortened V by 3 bases and J by 0 bases, and 11 bases separated the two germline ends. The CDR3 consists of 16 residues. This chain's CDR3 is CASSFFSGANTGELFF. The CDR3 nucleotides read TGTGCCAGCAGCTTTTTTTCGGGAGCGAACACCGGGGAGCTGTTTTTT.

The CDR3 DNA is TGTGCCAGCAGCACCCCTAGCGTGCAAGAGACCCAGTACTTC. This gives the protein CASSTPSVQETQYF. The gene calls are TRBV7-9 and TRBJ2-5; the D gene is possibly TRBD2 (6 bases). The CDR3 loop spans 14 amino acids. Trimming took off 5 bases at V and 2 bases at J, with 12 bases between the two ends. Germline-derived CDR1 and CDR2 are SEHNR and FQNEAQ (reference sequence).

The chain combines TRBV7-8 with TRBJ2-3, with 12 bases that match TRBD2. Trimming removed 5 bases from V and 5 bases from J; junction bases left unmatched: 8. Germline V gives CDR1 SGHVS, CDR2 FQNEAQ. The CDR3 consists of 16 residues. The DNA for the CDR3 is TGTGCCAGCAGCCCCAGGACTAGCGGGGCCCGAGATACGCAGTATTTT. Its protein is CASSPRTSGARDTQYF.

The chain's CDR3 is CAWRGPPGTGELFF. The CDR3 region has the DNA TGTGCCTGGAGGGGACCTCCGGGCACCGGGGAGCTGTTTTTT. This chain connects TRBV30 to TRBJ2-2; D could derive from TRBD1 or TRBD2 (5 bases each). V dropped 3 bases and J dropped 4 bases, with 12 bases sitting between them. The germline CDR1 and CDR2 sequences are GTSNPN and SVGIG (reference sequence). CDR3 length: 14 amino acids.

The V and J genes are TRBV28 and TRBJ1-3; 8 bases map to TRBD1. The CDR3 has 15 residues. Germline V CDR1 and CDR2: MDHEN, SYDVKM. V shed 4 bases, J shed 3 bases, and the junction held 5 bases outside the gene matches. The CDR3 protein is CASSSQGASGNTIYF. CDR3 sequence (DNA): TGTGCCAGCAGTTCCCAGGGGGCAAGTGGAAACACCATATATTTT.

CDR3 in DNA: TGTGCCAGCAGCTTATCGCGGGACAGCACAGATACGCAGTATTTT. The encoded protein is CASSLSRDSTDTQYF. This chain connects TRBV5-4 to TRBJ2-3; tentative D call: TRBD2 (6 bases). Germline V gives CDR1 SGHNT, CDR2 YYREEE (reference sequence). V gave up 2 bases and J gave up 0 bases, with 10 bases separating them. The CDR3 is 15 amino acids.

The chain couples TRBV25-1 to TRBJ2-1; D may be TRBD1 (7 bases). Between the trimmed V and J ends, which lost 6 bases and 3 bases, there was a span of 18 bases. CDR3 length: 16 residues. Germline CDR1 is MGHDK and CDR2 is SYGVNS. The CDR3 region has the DNA TGTGCCAGCAGGCCGACAGGGAGGTACCTCTACAATGAGCAGTTCTTC. It yields the protein CASRPTGRYLYNEQFF.

The CDR3 region is CASSQGVGAGGNTIYF. CDR3 in DNA: TGCGCCAGCAGCCAAGGGGTGGGGGCCGGTGGAAACACCATATATTTT. J is TRBJ1-3 and V is TRBV4-1, with a possible D match to TRBD1 (6 bases). This CDR3 is built from 16 residues. Trimming cost V 1 base and J 3 bases, with 13 bases left between them. Germline CDR1 is MGHRA and CDR2 is YSYEKL.

The V gene is TRBV27, the J gene TRBJ2-2, with TRBD2 identical over 13 bases. Germline V gene sequence: CDR1 MNHEY, CDR2 SMNVEV (reference sequence). The junction had 4 bases not matched to a gene; V was cut back by 4 bases and J by 5 bases. The CDR3 runs to 16 residues. The CDR3 spells CASSSRTSGRTGELFF. The CDR3 DNA reads TGTGCCAGCAGTTCGAGGACTAGCGGGAGAACCGGGGAGCTGTTTTTT.

The chain couples TRBV6-1 to TRBJ2-1; 8 bases match TRBD1. Germline V gene data show CDR1 as MNHNS and CDR2 as SASEGT. The trim removed 4 bases at V and 5 bases at J, leaving 13 bases unmatched. The CDR3 contains 17 residues. The CDR3 coding sequence is TGTGCCAGCAGTGGGGGCCGGGGGACAGGCTATCACAATGAGCAGTTCTTC. Translated, it gives CASSGGRGTGYHNEQFF.

V gene TRBV4-1 combines with J gene TRBJ2-7, with D maybe TRBD2 (6 bases). Germline loops: CDR1 MGHRA, CDR2 YSYEKL. The CDR3 spans 16 residues. The V gene lost 0 bases and the J gene lost 2 bases, with 14 bases spanning the gap. CDR3 in amino acids: CASSQDRSSEAYEQYF. The CDR3 nucleotides are TGCGCCAGCAGCCAAGATCGGTCTAGCGAGGCCTACGAGCAGTACTTC.

V gene TRBV18 combines with J gene TRBJ2-7; tentative D call: TRBD2 (6 bases). This CDR3 contains 13 residues. Trimming took 6 bases from V and 3 from J, leaving 12 bases between them. The V gene's germline CDR1 is KGHSH and CDR2 LQKENI. The CDR3 nucleotides read TGTGCCAGCTCCCCGGGGGTAAGCTACGAGCAGTACTTC. Protein: CASSPGVSYEQYF.

The chain has TRBV7-9 and TRBJ2-3; 7 bases fit TRBD1. V lost 1 base to trimming and J lost 4 bases; unmatched junction nucleotides: 5. This CDR3 contains 15 residues. CDR1 and CDR2 from the germline V gene are SEHNR and FQNEAQ (reference sequence). CDR3 region: CASSLGGGDADTQYF. The CDR3, as DNA: TGTGCCAGCAGCTTAGGAGGGGGCGACGCAGATACGCAGTATTTT.

This chain links TRBV11-2 with TRBJ2-6, with 7 bases fitting TRBD1. Germline V gene lookup returns CDR1 SGHAT and CDR2 FQNNGV. CDR3 length equals 18 residues. V trimming: 6 bases; J trimming: 0 bases; junction bases outside the gene matches: 11. CDR3 coding DNA: TGTGCCAGCAGGTTTGCGACAGGGTCGTTCTCTGGGGCCAACGTCCTGACTTTC. Its translation: CASRFATGSFSGANVLTF.

V gene TRBV7-2 combines with J gene TRBJ2-3; no clear D. The CDR3 covers 13 residues. Trimming removed 5 bases at V and 0 bases at J, with 6 bases between. Germline V CDR1 and CDR2: SGHTA, FQGNSA. The CDR3 reads CASSIPSTDTQYF. In nucleotides, the CDR3 is TGTGCCAGCAGCATTCCTAGCACAGATACGCAGTATTTT.

This clone appeared a single time. The V gene is TRBV7-9, the J gene TRBJ2-7; D is undetermined. Germline CDR1 is SEHNR and CDR2 is FQNEAQ (reference sequence). There are 12 residues in the CDR3. V was shortened by 6 bases and J by 2 bases, with 8 bases between the two germline ends. CDR3 residues: CASSSIPYEQYF. As DNA, the CDR3 is TGTGCCAGCAGTTCCATACCCTACGAGCAGTACTTC.

This chain connects TRBV6-6 to TRBJ2-2; D remains unclear. This CDR3 is built from 14 residues. CDR1 MNHNY and CDR2 SVGAGI come from the germline V gene (reference sequence). Between the trimmed V and J ends, which lost 5 bases and 1 base, there was a span of 8 bases. In DNA form, the CDR3 reads TGTGCCAGCAGTCCCTCTGGGAACACCGGGGAGCTGTTTTTT. Its protein is CASSPSGNTGELFF.

This clone was detected a few times. This chain uses TRBV19 with TRBJ2-7; the match to TRBD1 covers 7 bases. The CDR3 spans 13 residues. The trim removed 5 bases at V and 3 bases at J, leaving 4 bases unmatched. Per the germline V gene, CDR1 is LNHDA and CDR2 is SQIVND (reference sequence). The CDR3 loop is CASSLGQLYEQYF. The CDR3 DNA reads as TGTGCCAGTAGTTTGGGACAGCTCTACGAGCAGTACTTC.

This sequence joins TRBV5-1 and TRBJ2-3; a weak D match, TRBD2 (6 bases). Germline-derived CDR1 and CDR2 are SGHRS and YFSETQ. The V end lost 4 bases, the J end lost 0 bases, and 15 bases lay between the germline ends. This CDR3 is 16 amino acids long. This CDR3 reads CASSIGTALSTDTQYF. The CDR3 bases are TGCGCCAGCAGCATCGGGACTGCCCTGAGCACAGATACGCAGTATTTT.

The chain couples TRBV28 to TRBJ2-5; D is uncertain. CDR1 MDHEN and CDR2 SYDVKM come from the germline V gene. This CDR3 is built from 12 residues. Trimming left V 6 bases short and J 1 base short, with 6 bases between. The CDR3 coding sequence is TGTGCCAGCAGCTGGGGCCAAGAGACCCAGTACTTC. This codes for CASSWGQETQYF.